Sequencing of this T cell receptor beta chain was carried out in a study of blood T cells in healthy people across ages. Study-level background: Capture by template switching was about one barcoded beta molecule per two T cells. Whole-study results and caveats: Naive T cell percentage strongly correlated with TCR beta diversity. Per million T cells, TCR beta diversity dropped about linearly as age rose.

Only a few counts were recorded for this clonotype. Its specificity is unknown. For the second PCR, which ran for about 7 to 12 cycles, a sample-barcoded 5' primer and a J-beta primer mix were used. Using its own MiXCR run on the 5' RACE reads, TCRdb lists one record per CDR3 protein. This sample carries under 700,000 distinct CDR3 sequences, 20% to 30% of them seen once, and the ten largest clones take around 10%. These same records also appear under a second study, on T cells of mothers and their children. That paper adds: M1S, a second-PCR primer, added sample barcodes and 2-4 random nucleotides.

The specimen sequenced was blood. The receptor's source is a boy between 10 and 17 years old in good health.

In DNA, the CDR3 is TGTGCCAGCAGTTCGTCCGACATACGTGAGCAGTTCTTC. Amino acids: CASSSSDIREQFF. The gene calls are TRBV6-2 or TRBV6-3 and TRBJ2-1; D not resolved. The V gene lost 4 bases and the J gene lost 9 bases, with 13 bases spanning the gap. The CDR3 loop spans 13 amino acids. Germline V gene data show CDR1 as MNHEY and CDR2 as SVGEGT.